The source of this TCR beta chain is a study of graft-versus-host responses after intestinal transplantation. Study at large: Recipients underwent multivisceral, liver-intestinal, or isolated intestinal transplants. All of the recipients had induction that used anti-thymocyte globulin, then tacrolimus and steroids for around three years. Points from the study as a whole: Allograft graft-versus-host to host-versus-graft clonal ratios ran high in patients with graft-donor T cell macrochimerism. Recipient marrow held GvH clones, some first seen in ileum or blood.

CDR3 length equals 14 residues. Per germline, CDR1 MNHNS and CDR2 SASEGT. Trimming shortened V by 8 bases and J by 1 base, and 14 bases separated the two germline ends. Comment on this clone: What it binds is not known.

The method was immunoSEQ multiplex PCR; TCRdb's version includes in-frame clones alone and lacks a portion of them. The sample lists approximately 120,000 clones, 85% to 95% occurring once. The sample in question was unstimulated CD4+ T cells sorted from spleen or lymph node cells, obtained before intestinal transplant. The V and J genes are TRBV6-1 and TRBJ1-1; D unresolved. The clonotype was recovered from a human donor who received an intestinal transplant. CDR3 region: CASWRVAGNTEAFF. The CDR3 DNA follows: TGTGCCAGCTGGCGGGTAGCGGGGAACACTGAAGCTTTCTTT.